The 30 T cell receptor beta chains below come from one sample, sequenced in a study of cytomegalovirus exposure and HLA in healthy donors. The PCR had 60 Vbeta and 13 Jbeta primers. Clones were read by immunoSEQ multiplex PCR, and TCRdb kept only the in-frame ones, dropping some. This sample has some 120,000 clones, with roughly three quarters found just once. The specimen was PBMCs. Receptors originate from a young man in good health and CMV-seronegative.

J is TRBJ2-7 and V is TRBV7-8, with 10 bases identical to TRBD1. CDR3 length: 16 amino acids. J gave up 3 bases and V 5 bases, and 10 bases lay outside the gene matches. Germline CDR1 SGHVS, CDR2 FQNEAQ. The CDR3 loop is CASSTAPGQGLYEQYF. For the CDR3, the DNA is TGTGCCAGCAGCACCGCTCCGGGACAGGGGCTCTACGAGCAGTACTTC.

To note about this clone: One end of the junction varies from germline; a read error may be responsible. J is TRBJ2-7 and V is TRBV7-7; tentative D call: TRBD2 (6 bases). This CDR3 spans 15 amino acids. CDR1 and CDR2 (germline): SSHAT, FNYEAQ (reference sequence). CDR3 sequence (DNA): TGTGCTAGCAGCTTGGGGGGTACGGGGGTCCACGAGCAGTACTTC. This gives the protein CASSLGGTGVHEQYF. Drawing the rest from reference TRBV7-7 and TRBJ2-7, the complete variable domain is GAGVSQSPRYKVTKRGQDVTLRCDPISSHATLYWYQQALGQGPEFLTYFNYEAQPDKSGLPSDRFSAERPEGSISTLTIQRTEQRDSAMYRCASSLGGTGVHEQYFGPGTRLTVT.

The rearrangement uses TRBV7-2 and TRBJ2-3, with 12 bases lining up with TRBD2. Germline V CDR1 and CDR2: SGHTA, FQGNSA. The V segment lost 0 bases and the J segment 0 bases; nucleotides outside the gene matches: 4. CDR3 length: 18 amino acids. The CDR3 nucleotides are TGTGCCAGCAGCTTAGCAGGGACTAGCGGGCGAAGCACAGATACGCAGTATTTT. Its protein product is CASSLAGTSGRSTDTQYF.

The gene calls are TRBV30 and TRBJ2-1, with D tentatively TRBD1 (5 bases). The CDR3 sequence is 12 residues long. Germline V CDR1 and CDR2: GTSNPN, SVGIG (reference sequence). V dropped 1 base and J dropped 10 bases, with 11 bases sitting between them. The CDR3 here is CAWSADDSEQFF. In nucleotides, the CDR3 is TGTGCCTGGAGTGCCGATGACAGCGAGCAGTTCTTC. Combining the CDR3 with reference TRBV30 and TRBJ2-1 gives the whole variable domain SQTIHQWPATLVQPVGSPLSLECTVEGTSNPNLYWYRQAAGRGLQLLFYSVGIGQISSEVPQNLSASRPQDRQFILSSKKLLLSDSGFYLCAWSADDSEQFFGPGTRLTVL.

This clone appeared a single time. Because the CDR3 is missing its conserved closing phenylalanine or tryptophan, this is likely a read error. V is TRBV4-1 and J is TRBJ2-2; 7 bases align to TRBD2. Looked up from germline, CDR1 is MGHRA and CDR2 is YSYEKL. Trimming took 4 bases from V and 3 from J; bases not matched to a gene: 5. The CDR3 is 15 residues long. The CDR3 region is CASSPRGVDTGELFV. The CDR3 nucleotides read TGCGCCAGCAGCCCCCGGGGGGTCGACACCGGGGAGCTGTTTGTT.

The chain employs TRBV29-1 and TRBJ1-4; TRBD1 aligns across 7 bases. Germline CDR1 SQVTM, CDR2 ANQGSEA. The ends lost 6 bases at V and 5 bases at J; junction bases unmatched: 6. The CDR3 contains 13 residues. CDR3: CSVWGTENEKLFF. CDR3 nucleotide sequence: TGCAGCGTCTGGGGGACAGAAAATGAAAAACTGTTTTTT.

This rearrangement joins TRBV28 to TRBJ2-7, with 10 nucleotides matching TRBD2. Per germline, CDR1 MDHEN and CDR2 SYDVKM. CDR3 length equals 15 residues. The V and J ends lost 6 bases and 4 bases, in that order; junction bases with no gene match: 9. The CDR3 DNA is TGTGCCAGCAGACCAAGCGGGGGGGCCGTATACGAGCAGTACTTC. It encodes CASRPSGGAVYEQYF.

This chain links TRBV9 with TRBJ2-2; D perhaps matches TRBD1 (5 bases). The CDR3 is 13 amino acids. Germline CDR1 SGDLS, CDR2 YYNGEE. Trimming took 0 bases from V and 7 from J, leaving 7 bases between them. The CDR3 sequence is CASSVEGFGELFF. In DNA, the CDR3 is TGTGCCAGCAGCGTAGAGGGGTTCGGGGAGCTGTTTTTT.

The genes are TRBV15 and TRBJ2-7, with a possible D match to TRBD1 (6 bases). Between the trimmed V and J ends, which lost 0 bases and 6 bases, there was a span of 9 bases. Germline CDR1 and CDR2: LNHNV and YYDKDF (reference sequence). The CDR3 contains 13 residues. CDR3 nucleotides: TGTGCCACCAGCAGAGATAGCAGGGGCGAGCAGTACTTC. Translated: CATSRDSRGEQYF.

The rearrangement links TRBV9 to TRBJ2-5; 11 bases match TRBD2. The J segment lost 2 bases and the V segment lost 3 bases, leaving 3 bases of the junction unmatched. Germline V lookup: CDR1 SGDLS, CDR2 YYNGEE. The CDR3 is made up of 15 amino acids. The DNA of the CDR3 is TGTGCCAGCAGCGCTAGCGGGGGGAGACAAGAGACCCAGTACTTC. Translated: CASSASGGRQETQYF.

The table lists this clone with a few counts. The chain has TRBV11-1 and TRBJ2-1, with a possible D match to TRBD2 (5 bases). The germline V and J ends were trimmed by 1 base and 9 bases, with 10 bases remaining between them. Germline CDR1 is SGHAT and CDR2 is FQDESV (reference sequence). The CDR3 runs 13 residues. CDR3 in DNA: TGTGCCAGCAGCTTAGATCGGGGTGGTGAGCAGTTCTTC. Its translation is CASSLDRGGEQFF.

In nucleotides, the CDR3 is TGTGCCAGCAGCGTATCTCAGGGGGAACCTAGCACAGATACGCAGTATTTT. Its translation is CASSVSQGEPSTDTQYF. V usage is TRBV9 and J usage is TRBJ2-3, with 7 nucleotides matching TRBD1. Per germline, CDR1 SGDLS and CDR2 YYNGEE. The CDR3 runs to 17 residues. V lost 1 base, J lost 0 bases, and 8 bases stayed unmatched. The full variable domain, rest sourced from reference TRBV9 and TRBJ2-3, is DSGVTQTPKHLITATGQRVTLRCSPRSGDLSVYWYQQSLDQGLQFLIQYYNGEERAKGNILERFSAQQFPDLHSELNLSSLELGDSALYFCASSVSQGEPSTDTQYFGPGTRLTVL.

The chain is built from TRBV28 and TRBJ2-7, with no clear D. V dropped 3 bases and J dropped 2 bases, with 11 bases sitting between them. The germline V gene has CDR1 MDHEN and CDR2 SYDVKM. The CDR3 consists of 14 residues. Here the CDR3 DNA reads TGTGCCAGCAGTTTTTCTTTGCAGGCCTACGAGCAGTACTTC. Translating gives CASSFSLQAYEQYF.

CDR3 DNA: TGTGCCAGCAGCTTGGCGATGACTAGCGGTCATGAGCAGTTCTTC. This gives the protein CASSLAMTSGHEQFF. The gene calls are TRBV5-5 and TRBJ2-1, with 9 positions matching TRBD2. J was trimmed by 8 bases and V by 0 bases; bases with no gene match: 6. CDR3 length equals 15 residues. Germline CDR1 SGHKS, CDR2 YYEKEE (reference sequence).

J is TRBJ2-7 and V is TRBV27, with TRBD2 matching over 8 bases. There are 13 residues in the CDR3. V lost 7 bases and J lost 0; bases outside the gene matches: 2. The germline gives CDR1 MNHEY, CDR2 SMNVEV (reference sequence). As DNA, the CDR3 is TGTGCCAGCACCGGGACTAGCTCCTACGAGCAGTACTTC. Translation: CASTGTSSYEQYF.

This chain connects TRBV27 to TRBJ2-7; D not certain. CDR1 is MNHEY, CDR2 SMNVEV, per germline (reference sequence). There are 14 residues in the CDR3. The germline V and J ends were trimmed by 1 base and 2 bases, with 9 bases remaining between them. The CDR3: CASSLFPGPYEQYF. The CDR3 coding sequence is TGTGCCAGCAGTTTATTCCCAGGTCCCTACGAGCAGTACTTC.

This clone was picked up a small number of times. V usage is TRBV15 and J usage is TRBJ2-7, with 11 bases that match TRBD2. The trim removed 0 bases at V and 3 bases at J, leaving 22 bases unmatched. The V gene's germline CDR1 is LNHNV and CDR2 YYDKDF (reference sequence). The CDR3 contains 22 residues. The CDR3 coding sequence is TGTGCCACCAGCAGAGATAGGGTTTACTCGGTTACCGGGACTAGCGGCCTCTACGAGCAGTACTTC. Amino acid sequence: CATSRDRVYSVTGTSGLYEQYF. Combining the CDR3 with reference TRBV15 and TRBJ2-7 gives the whole variable domain DAMVIQNPRYQVTQFGKPVTLSCSQTLNHNVMYWYQQKSSQAPKLLFHYYDKDFNNEADTPDNFQSRRPNTSFCFLDIRSPGLGDTAMYLCATSRDRVYSVTGTSGLYEQYFGPGTRLTVT.

The rearrangement joins TRBV6-1 to TRBJ2-7; possibly TRBD2 for D (6 bases). Trimming took off 7 bases at V and 3 bases at J, with 16 bases between the two ends. The CDR3 contains 14 residues. Germline V lookup: CDR1 MNHNS, CDR2 SASEGT. The CDR3 loop reads CASITRGVNYEQYF. The CDR3 DNA reads TGTGCCAGCATAACGCGGGGAGTTAACTACGAGCAGTACTTC.

V gene TRBV28 combines with J gene TRBJ2-1, with D perhaps matching TRBD1 (6 bases). Trimming removed 6 bases from V and 12 bases from J, with 15 bases in between. The CDR3 runs 12 residues. From germline, CDR1 is MDHEN and CDR2 SYDVKM. CDR3 residues: CASRGAEGGQFF. DNA for the CDR3: TGTGCCAGCAGGGGAGCGGAAGGGGGGCAGTTCTTC.

The V call is TRBV7-9, the J call TRBJ2-1, with TRBD2 matching 16 bases. The CDR3 totals 18 residues. The V segment lost 4 bases and the J segment 1 base; nucleotides outside the gene matches: 4. In germline, CDR1 is SEHNR, CDR2 FQNEAQ (reference sequence). The CDR3 spells CASSSGTSGGGSYNEQFF. The DNA of the CDR3 is TGTGCCAGCAGCTCTGGGACTAGCGGGGGGGGTTCCTACAATGAGCAGTTCTTC.

The rearrangement links TRBV5-6 to TRBJ2-1; 8 nucleotides line up with TRBD2. CDR1 and CDR2 from the germline V gene are SGHDT and YYEEEE. After removal of 3 bases from V and 4 bases from J, the junction contained 9 bases not matched to a gene. CDR3 size: 16 residues. CDR3 nucleotide sequence: TGTGCCAGCAGCTCCCTAAAGCGGGAGAGGTACAATGAGCAGTTCTTC. This encodes CASSSLKRERYNEQFF. The whole variable domain, filled in from reference TRBV5-6 and TRBJ2-1, reads DAGVTQSPTHLIKTRGQQVTLRCSPKSGHDTVSWYQQALGQGPQFIFQYYEEEERQRGNFPDRFSGHQFPNYSSELNVNALLLGDSALYLCASSSLKRERYNEQFFGPGTRLTVL.

The chain employs TRBV7-3 and TRBJ2-7; 7 bases agree with TRBD2. Germline CDR1 is SGHTA and CDR2 is FQGTGA. The CDR3 is 13 amino acids. The V gene end was trimmed by 5 bases and the J gene end by 4 bases; junction bases not matched to a gene: 5. CDR3 loop: CASSPREGYEQYF. The CDR3 DNA reads TGTGCCAGCAGCCCAAGGGAGGGGTACGAGCAGTACTTC.

This clone appeared a few times. This chain joins TRBV6-1 and TRBJ1-1; D is unclear. This CDR3 comprises 13 residues. V shed 4 bases and J shed 5 bases, with 11 bases lying between them. Looked up from germline, CDR1 is MNHNS and CDR2 is SASEGT. CDR3 residues: CASSGGWRTEAFF. In nucleotides, the CDR3 is TGTGCCAGCAGTGGAGGGTGGAGGACTGAAGCTTTCTTT.

For the CDR3, the DNA is TGTGCCAGCAGTTTAAATTCAGGCAGGGACTACGAGCAGTACTTC. Encoded protein: CASSLNSGRDYEQYF. The V call is TRBV27, the J call TRBJ2-7; D possibly corresponds to TRBD1 (5 bases). The length of the CDR3 is 15 residues. CDR1 and CDR2 from the germline V gene are MNHEY and SMNVEV (reference sequence). The V and J ends lost 2 bases and 3 bases respectively, with 14 bases between them.

V gene TRBV28 combines with J gene TRBJ1-2; tentatively, D is TRBD1 (6 bases). The CDR3 sequence is 14 residues long. Trimming pared 2 bases from V and 8 bases from J, leaving 15 bases between. The germline V gene has CDR1 MDHEN and CDR2 SYDVKM. The CDR3 sequence is CASSLVRGRIGYTF. Here the CDR3 DNA reads TGTGCCAGCAGTTTAGTGCGGGGGCGAATCGGCTACACCTTC.

This clone was seen once. The CDR3 protein is CASSHRGIQETQYF. The DNA of the CDR3 is TGTGCCAGCAGCCACAGGGGGATCCAAGAGACCCAGTACTTC. V gene TRBV13 combines with J gene TRBJ2-5; TRBD1 agrees at 8 bases. The CDR3 is 14 residues long. Germline assignment: CDR1 PRHDT and CDR2 FYEKMQ (reference sequence). V shed 5 bases, J shed 1 base, and the junction held 3 bases outside the gene matches.

The chain links TRBV5-1 to TRBJ2-7; tentatively, D is TRBD1 (6 bases). V was trimmed by 4 bases and J by 2 bases, leaving 13 bases between them. This CDR3 has 14 amino acids. Germline V lookup: CDR1 SGHRS, CDR2 YFSETQ. The CDR3 loop is CASSPGTPAYEQYF. CDR3 DNA: TGCGCCAGCAGCCCCGGGACACCAGCCTACGAGCAGTACTTC.

The chain is built from TRBV2 and TRBJ2-7; 12 nucleotides agree with TRBD1. CDR3 length: 15 residues. CDR1 and CDR2 from the germline V gene are SNHLY and FYNNEI. Losses at the gene ends were 4 bases for V and 3 bases for J; bases not matched to a gene: 4. CDR3 in DNA: TGTGCCAGCAGTGTGGGACAGGGGGCGAGCTACGAGCAGTACTTC. Encoded protein: CASSVGQGASYEQYF.

V is TRBV4-2 and J is TRBJ2-3; 11 bases align to TRBD2. This CDR3 comprises 16 residues. Looked up from germline, CDR1 is LGHNA and CDR2 is YNFKEQ. The V segment lost 0 bases and the J segment 4 bases; nucleotides outside the gene matches: 3. CDR3 in DNA: TGTGCCAGCAGCCAAGAGGAGACTAGCGGGGCAGATACGCAGTATTTT. Protein product: CASSQEETSGADTQYF.

V and J are TRBV9 and TRBJ1-1; TRBD1 agrees at 7 bases. The ends lost 5 bases at V and 4 bases at J; junction bases unmatched: 5. The CDR3 is 13 residues long. Per germline, CDR1 SGDLS and CDR2 YYNGEE. This chain's CDR3 is CASSLSGGTEAFF. CDR3 DNA sequence: TGTGCCAGCAGTCTTTCAGGGGGCACTGAAGCTTTCTTT.